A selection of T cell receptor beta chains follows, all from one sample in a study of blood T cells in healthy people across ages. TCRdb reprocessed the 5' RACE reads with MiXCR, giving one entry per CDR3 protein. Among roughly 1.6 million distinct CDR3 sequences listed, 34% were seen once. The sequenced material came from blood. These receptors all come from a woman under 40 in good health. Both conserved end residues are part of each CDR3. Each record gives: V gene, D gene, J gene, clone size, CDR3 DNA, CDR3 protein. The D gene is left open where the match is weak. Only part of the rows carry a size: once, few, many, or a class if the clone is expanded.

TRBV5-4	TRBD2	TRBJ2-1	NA	TGTGCCAGCAGTTTTGGACTAGCCTCGATCCATGAGCAGTTCTTC	CASSFGLASIHEQFF
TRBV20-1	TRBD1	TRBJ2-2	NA	TGCAGTGCTGAGGTCCCGGGACAGGGGGCGTGGGCCGGGGAGCTGTTTTTT	CSAEVPGQGAWAGELFF
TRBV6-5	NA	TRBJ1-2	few	TGTGCCAGCAGCAATCGGGCAGAACCCTACTATGGCTACACCTTC	CASSNRAEPYYGYTF
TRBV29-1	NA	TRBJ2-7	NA	TGCAGCGTTGAAGATGGGACCCCTGGGGGCGAGCAGTACTTC	CSVEDGTPGGEQYF
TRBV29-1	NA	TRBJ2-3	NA	TGCAGCGTTGAATTAGCGATACCCACAGATACGCAGTATTTT	CSVELAIPTDTQYF
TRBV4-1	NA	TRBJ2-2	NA	TGCGCCAGCAGCCAAGATCGGGAGCTGTTTTTT	CASSQDRELFF
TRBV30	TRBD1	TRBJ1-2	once	TGTGCCTGGAGTGTCCCGGGACAGGGGGTCTATGGCTACACCTTC	CAWSVPGQGVYGYTF
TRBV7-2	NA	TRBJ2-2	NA	TGTGCCAGCAGCCGTTGGACCCCCCCCACCGGGGAGCTGTTTTTT	CASSRWTPPTGELFF
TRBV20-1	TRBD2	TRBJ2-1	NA	TGCAGTGCTAGTCCTAGCGGGAGTCGGGCCCGGGGTGAGCAGTTCTTC	CSASPSGSRARGEQFF
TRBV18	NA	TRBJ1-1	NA	TGTGCCAGCTCACCTTACTCTTTGAACACTGAAGCTTTCTTT	CASSPYSLNTEAFF
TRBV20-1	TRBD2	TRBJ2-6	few	TGCAGTGCTAGTCTGGCGGGGGTCTCCTATTCTGGGGCCAACGTCCTGACTTTC	CSASLAGVSYSGANVLTF
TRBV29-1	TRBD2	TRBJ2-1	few	TGCAGCGTCATTTGGGCGGGAGGATCCTACAATGAGCAGTTCTTC	CSVIWAGGSYNEQFF
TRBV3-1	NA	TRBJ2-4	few	TGTGCCAGCAGCCAAGATGTGGCTAGACCAAACATTCAGTACTTC	CASSQDVARPNIQYF
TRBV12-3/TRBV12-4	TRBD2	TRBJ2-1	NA	TGTGCCAGCAGTTCCCGGCGACTAGCGGGGGGGGATGAGCAGTTCTTC	CASSSRRLAGGDEQFF
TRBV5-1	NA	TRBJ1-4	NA	TGCGCCAGCAGCTTGCCAGAGGGTGTCAATGAAAAACGGTTTTTT	CASSLPEGVNEKRFF
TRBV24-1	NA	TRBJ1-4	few	TGTGCCACCAGTGGGGGAGGAAATGAAAAACTGTTTTTT	CATSGGGNEKLFF
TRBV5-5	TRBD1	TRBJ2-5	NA	TGTGCCAGCAGCCGACAGGGGGCCCTTTTGGAGACCCAGTACTTC	CASSRQGALLETQYF
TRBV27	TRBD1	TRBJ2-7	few	TGTGCCAGCAGTTTAGAGGGGGCCGGTTCCTACGAGCAGTACTTC	CASSLEGAGSYEQYF
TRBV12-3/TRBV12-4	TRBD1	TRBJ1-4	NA	TGTGCCACCACCGGACAGGGAGTTACCAAACTGTTTTTT	CATTGQGVTKLFF
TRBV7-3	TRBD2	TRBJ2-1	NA	TGTGCCAGCAGCCGCCACGGCGGGAGAGTGAGCGATGAGCAGTTCTTC	CASSRHGGRVSDEQFF
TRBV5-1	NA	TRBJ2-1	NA	TGCGCCAGCAGCTCGTCCCAAAGTCTCTACAATGAGCAGTTCTTC	CASSSSQSLYNEQFF
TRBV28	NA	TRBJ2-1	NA	TGTGCCAGCAGTTCCCCGGGAGGGGGCCTTGACAATGAGCAGTTCTTC	CASSSPGGGLDNEQFF
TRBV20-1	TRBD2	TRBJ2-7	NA	TGCAGTGCTAGAGGCCGAGGTAGCGGGGGATCCTACGAGCAGTACTTC	CSARGRGSGGSYEQYF
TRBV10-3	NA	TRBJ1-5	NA	TGTGCCATCAGTGAGATGAAGGGCGAAGCTCAGCCCCAGCATTTT	CAISEMKGEAQPQHF
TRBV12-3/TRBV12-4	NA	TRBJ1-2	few	TGTGCCAGCAGTTTAAAGGGCCAAAAGGGGCGAACTAACTATGGCTACACCTTC	CASSLKGQKGRTNYGYTF
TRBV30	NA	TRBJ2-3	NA	TGTGCCTCCAGAAGTCCAGATACGCAGTATTTT	CASRSPDTQYF
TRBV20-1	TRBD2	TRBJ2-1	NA	TGCAGCGTCCAGCGGGGGACCTTCTACAATGAGCAGTTCTTC	CSVQRGTFYNEQFF
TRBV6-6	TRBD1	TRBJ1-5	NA	TGTGCCAGCAGTAAGGACAGGGTCGTTCAGCCCCAGCATTTT	CASSKDRVVQPQHF
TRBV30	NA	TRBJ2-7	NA	TGTGCCTGGGCTATCTCCTACGAGCAGTACTTC	CAWAISYEQYF
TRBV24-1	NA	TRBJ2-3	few	TGTGCCACCAGTGATTACGGAGCGGGTGATCTCCCAGATACGCAGTATTTT	CATSDYGAGDLPDTQYF
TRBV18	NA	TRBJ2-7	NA	TGTGCCAGCAGCCCTTCAATAGAGCAGTACTTC	CASSPSIEQYF
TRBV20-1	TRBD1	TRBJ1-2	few	TGCAGTGCCGGGACAGGGGGCGCGAACTATGGCTACACCTTC	CSAGTGGANYGYTF
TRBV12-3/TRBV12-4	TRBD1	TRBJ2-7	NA	TGTGCCAGCAGTGTTGGACAGGGTGTAAACGAGCAGTACTTC	CASSVGQGVNEQYF
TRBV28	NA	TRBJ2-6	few	TGTGCCAGCAGTTCCCCCGGCAGGGCTGGGGCCAACGTCCTGACTTTC	CASSSPGRAGANVLTF
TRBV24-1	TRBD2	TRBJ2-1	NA	TGTGCCACCAGTGGAGCGGGAGTAGGAAATGAGCAGTTCTTC	CATSGAGVGNEQFF
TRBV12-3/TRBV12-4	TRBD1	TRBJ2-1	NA	TGTGCCAGCACCATAGGACAGGGCTCTTACAATGAGCAGTTCTTC	CASTIGQGSYNEQFF
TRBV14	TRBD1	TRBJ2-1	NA	TGTGCCAGCAGCCAACTAAGGGGAGGGACAGGGATCTACAATGAGCAGTTCTTC	CASSQLRGGTGIYNEQFF
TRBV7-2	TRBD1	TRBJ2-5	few	TGTGCCAGCAGCCCTGGGACAGGGGTATCGGAGACCCAGTACTTC	CASSPGTGVSETQYF
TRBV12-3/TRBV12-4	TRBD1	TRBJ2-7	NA	TGTGCCAGCAGGCTCACAGGGGACGGGGTCGAGCAGTACTTC	CASRLTGDGVEQYF
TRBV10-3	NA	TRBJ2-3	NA	TGTGCCATCAGTGAGAAACCCGGAGGGGGTGGAACAAATACGCAGTATTTT	CAISEKPGGGGTNTQYF
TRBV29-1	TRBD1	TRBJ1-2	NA	TGCAGCGTTGCGGCAGGGGGCTTCGGGGGCTACACCTTC	CSVAAGGFGGYTF
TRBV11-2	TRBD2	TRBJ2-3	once	TGTGCCAGCAGCTTATCCGGGACTAGAGGATTGACAGATACGCAGTATTTT	CASSLSGTRGLTDTQYF
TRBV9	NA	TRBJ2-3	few	TGTGCCAGCAGTGAAAGGGGGGCGGATACGCAGTATTTT	CASSERGADTQYF
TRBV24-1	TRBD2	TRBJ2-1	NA	TGTGCCACCAGTGACCAGACTAGCGGGACTTTCAATGAGCAGTTCTTC	CATSDQTSGTFNEQFF
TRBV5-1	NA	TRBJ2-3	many	TGTGCCAGCAGCTTACAAAGCACAGATACGCAGTATTTT	CASSLQSTDTQYF
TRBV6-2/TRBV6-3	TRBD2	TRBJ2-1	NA	TGTGCCAGCAGTCTAGCGGGGGGGCCGATGAATGAGCAGTTCTTC	CASSLAGGPMNEQFF
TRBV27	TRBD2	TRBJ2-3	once	TGTGCCAGCAGTCCCCCGGTACTAGCGGGCACAGATACGCAGTATTTT	CASSPPVLAGTDTQYF
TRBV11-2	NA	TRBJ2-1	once	TGTGCCAGCAGCCCCTCGGTGGAGACTATAACCCTCTACTCCTACAATGAGCAGTTCTTC	CASSPSVETITLYSYNEQFF
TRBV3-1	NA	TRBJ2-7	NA	TGTGCCAGCAGCCAAGATCGTCTCTTCTCCTACGAGCAGTACTTC	CASSQDRLFSYEQYF
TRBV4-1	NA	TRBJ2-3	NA	TGCGCCAGCAGCCAAGTGGGAACGGGGCTTCGCACAGATACGCAGTATTTT	CASSQVGTGLRTDTQYF
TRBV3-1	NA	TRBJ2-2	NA	TGTGCCAGCAGCCAAGAAGGTAACAGGATGGATCTGTTTTTT	CASSQEGNRMDLFF
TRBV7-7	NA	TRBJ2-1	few	TGTGCCAGCAGCTCCTACTTGGGGGATGAGCAGTTCTTC	CASSSYLGDEQFF
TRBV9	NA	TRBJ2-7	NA	TGTGCCAGCAGCCCCCAGGGTGTGGGGCTGTACGAGCAGTACTTC	CASSPQGVGLYEQYF
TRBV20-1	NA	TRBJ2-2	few	TGCAGTGCTCGGGACACTTGGAACACCGGGGAGCTGTTTTTT	CSARDTWNTGELFF
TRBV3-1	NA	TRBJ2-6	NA	TGTGCCAGCAGCCAAGATCTCACCGGGGCCAACGTCCTGACTTTC	CASSQDLTGANVLTF
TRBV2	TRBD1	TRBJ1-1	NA	TGTGCCAGCAGTGAAGGGACAGGGGTTAACACTGAAGCTTTCTTT	CASSEGTGVNTEAFF
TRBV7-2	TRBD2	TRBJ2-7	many	TGTGCCAGCAGCGTTAGCGGGGGGGCCTACGAGCAGTACTTC	CASSVSGGAYEQYF